This TCR beta chain came from a study of human T cells and chemical hapten exposure. Across the whole study: Read at 6 days, the patch tests placed 0.01% DPC on the upper back. Notes on the study in general: It should be noted that donors had alopecia, so their immune response may differ from healthy people's.

Only a few counts were recorded for this clonotype. Its antigen is currently unknown. V was clipped by 5 bases and J by 0 bases, with 11 bases between them. CDR3 length equals 16 residues. Germline loops: CDR1 SEHNR, CDR2 FQNEAQ (reference sequence). The time point was: patch test 3, about 24 weeks after DPC sensitization. This sample's treatment: therapeutic diphenylcyclopropenone sensitization with weekly scalp DPC. As the library was built, unique molecular identifiers were attached to individual cDNA molecules. TCRdb itself ran the RACE reads through MiXCR, one entry per CDR3 protein. This sample has over 100,000 distinct CDR3 sequences, with approximately 11% found just once.

This chain links TRBV7-9 with TRBJ2-6; D might be TRBD1 (6 bases). The input for sequencing was whole blood, taken in connection with sensitization to the hapten diphenylcyclopropenone (DPC). The clonotype originates from a woman in her forties or fifties with alopecia areata. Some clones in this sample may be carry-over from other donors' samples. For the CDR3, the DNA is TGTGCCAGCAGCGTTGGGACAATCTCTGGGGCCAACGTCCTGACTTTC. Its translation is CASSVGTISGANVLTF.